Here is one TCR beta chain with its context. These data are taken from a study of blood T cell repertoires in COVID-19. The junction had 3 bases not matched to a gene; V was cut back by 6 bases and J by 8 bases. The V gene's germline CDR1 is SNHLY and CDR2 FYNNEI. This CDR3 contains 11 residues. The assay was immunoSEQ multiplex PCR, and TCRdb's table has in-frame clones only and misses some. The sample lists over 200,000 clones; around 88% were seen once. The chain has TRBV2 and TRBJ1-1; the match to TRBD1 covers 7 bases. The sample consisted of PBMCs or T cells enriched from blood (not recorded which). The sequence came from a woman aged 40 to 50 with acute COVID-19. The CDR3 nucleotides read TGTGCCAGCAGGCCGGACAGGGAAGCTTTCTTT. Residues: CASRPDREAFF.